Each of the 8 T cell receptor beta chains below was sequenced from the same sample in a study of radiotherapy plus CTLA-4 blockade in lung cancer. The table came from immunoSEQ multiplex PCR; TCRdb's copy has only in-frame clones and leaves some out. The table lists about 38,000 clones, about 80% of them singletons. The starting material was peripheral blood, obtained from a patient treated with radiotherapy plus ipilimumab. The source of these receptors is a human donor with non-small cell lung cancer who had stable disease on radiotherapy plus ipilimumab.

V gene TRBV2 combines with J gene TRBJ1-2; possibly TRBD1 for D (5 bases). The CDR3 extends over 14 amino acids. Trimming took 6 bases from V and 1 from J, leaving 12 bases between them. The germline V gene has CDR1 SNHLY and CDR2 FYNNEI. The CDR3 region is CASSARDYNYGYTF. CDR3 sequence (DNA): TGTGCCAGCAGCGCGAGGGACTATAACTATGGCTACACCTTC.

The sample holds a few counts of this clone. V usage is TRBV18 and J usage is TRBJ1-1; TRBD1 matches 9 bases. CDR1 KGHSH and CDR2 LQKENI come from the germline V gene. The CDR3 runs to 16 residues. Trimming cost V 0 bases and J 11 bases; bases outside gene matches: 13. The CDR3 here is CASSPPWAYRGQGAFF. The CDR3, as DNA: TGTGCCAGCTCACCACCGTGGGCCTACAGGGGGCAAGGGGCTTTCTTT.

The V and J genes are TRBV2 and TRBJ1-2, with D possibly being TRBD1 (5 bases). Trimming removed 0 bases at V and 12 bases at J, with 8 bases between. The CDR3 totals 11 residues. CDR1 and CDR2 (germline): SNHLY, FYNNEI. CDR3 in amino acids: CASSEAGTDTF. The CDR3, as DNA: TGTGCCAGCAGTGAAGCGGGGACGGACACCTTC.

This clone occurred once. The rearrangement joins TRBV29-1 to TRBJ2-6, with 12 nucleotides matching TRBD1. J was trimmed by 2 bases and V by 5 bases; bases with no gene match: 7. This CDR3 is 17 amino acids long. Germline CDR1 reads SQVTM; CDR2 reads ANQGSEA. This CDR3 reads CSVWPGTGGTGANVLTF. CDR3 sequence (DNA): TGCAGCGTTTGGCCGGGGACAGGGGGCACTGGGGCCAACGTCCTGACTTTC.

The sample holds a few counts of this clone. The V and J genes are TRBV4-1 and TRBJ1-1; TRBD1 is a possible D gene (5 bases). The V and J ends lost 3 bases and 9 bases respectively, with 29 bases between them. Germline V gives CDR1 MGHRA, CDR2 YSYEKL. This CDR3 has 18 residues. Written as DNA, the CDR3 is TGCGCCAGCAGCCAGATCCAACCCCGGGGTCCGGGGGTGGTGCAAGCTTTCTTT. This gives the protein CASSQIQPRGPGVVQAFF.

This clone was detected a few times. The CDR3 region is CASSLPGQQYEQYV. The DNA of the CDR3 is TGTGCCAGCAGTTTACCGGGACAGCAATACGAGCAGTACGTC. This chain connects TRBV28 to TRBJ2-7; 7 bases align to TRBD1. Germline V gene data show CDR1 as MDHEN and CDR2 as SYDVKM. CDR3 length equals 14 residues. The V segment lost 2 bases and the J segment 4 bases; nucleotides outside the gene matches: 5.

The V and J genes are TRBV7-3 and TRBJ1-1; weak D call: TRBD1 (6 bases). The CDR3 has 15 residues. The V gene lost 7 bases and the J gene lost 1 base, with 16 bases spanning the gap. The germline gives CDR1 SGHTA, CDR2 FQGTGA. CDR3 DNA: TGTGCCAGCAACAACTTAGGACAGCCGAACACTGAAGCTTTCTTT. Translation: CASNNLGQPNTEAFF.

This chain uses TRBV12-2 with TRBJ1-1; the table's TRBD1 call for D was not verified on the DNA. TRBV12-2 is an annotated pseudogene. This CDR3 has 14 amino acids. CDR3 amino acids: CASRDGQERAEAFF. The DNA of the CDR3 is TGTGCAAGTCGCGACGGACAGGAGAGAGCTGAAGCTTTCTTT.